This record covers a single T cell receptor (beta chain). The PCR made use of 60 Vbeta and 13 Jbeta primers. The repertoire was sequenced with immunoSEQ multiplex PCR; TCRdb's copy has only in-frame clones and lacks some. The sample has around 170,000 clones, 65% to 85% seen once. The CDR3 runs to 13 residues. Per the germline V gene, CDR1 is SGHTA and CDR2 is FQGNSA. The V gene lost 5 bases and the J gene lost 3 bases, with 10 bases spanning the gap. This specimen comes from a study of cytomegalovirus exposure and HLA in healthy donors. This TCR was recovered from a man aged 45 to 65 in good health and CMV-seronegative. The specimen sequenced was PBMCs. The genes are TRBV7-2 and TRBJ2-5, with D maybe TRBD2 (6 bases). The CDR3 coding sequence is TGTGCCAGCAGCCCCGGGAGAGAAGAGACCCAGTACTTC. Translated: CASSPGREETQYF.